This record covers a single TCR beta chain. The CDR3 is cut off 3 residues early in the read; its end comes from the germline J gene. Recipients received nonmyeloablative bone marrow transplants from related graft donors, with transient mixed chimerism. The CDR3 length is 14 residues. The V end lost 4 bases, the J end lost 5 bases, and 13 bases lay between the germline ends. In germline, CDR1 is SGHRS, CDR2 YFSETQ. Measured with immunoSEQ multiplex PCR; TCRdb has only the in-frame clones, and not every one. The sample includes approximately 30,000 clones. The data derive from a study of Tregs in tolerant kidney transplant recipients.

The material was CD4+ T cells from blood (PBMCs), obtained 24 months after the transplant. This rearrangement joins TRBV5-1 to TRBJ1-5; D might be TRBD1 (5 bases). This receptor was taken from a human patient who received a combined kidney and bone marrow transplant. The T cells may partly be graft donor cells. Partial CDR3 DNA: TGCGCCAGCAGCCCTGACAGTGGGGATCAGCCC. Protein sequence: CASSPDSGDQP. The entire CDR3 sequence reads CASSPDSGDQPQHF.